This TCR beta chain was retrieved from a study of patients and donors after allogeneic stem cell transplantation. V shed 6 bases, J shed 0 bases, and the junction held 6 bases outside the gene matches. CDR3 length equals 15 residues. Per germline, CDR1 SNHLY and CDR2 FYNNEI. In its sample, this clonotype was seen a few times. TCRdb re-called the RT-PCR reads with MiXCR, one entry per CDR3 protein. The data contain about a million distinct CDR3 sequences, roughly 18% of them singletons. The chain links TRBV2 to TRBJ1-2, with 8 bases matching TRBD1. Sequencing input: blood, either unsorted or a sorted T cell fraction (not recorded which). This TCR derives from a human donor who was either an allogeneic HSCT recipient or a stem cell or donor lymphocyte infusion donor (not recorded which). It is not recorded whose cells these are; they may come from a transplant donor. This CDR3 reads CASRYDRGANYGYTF. The CDR3 nucleotides are TGTGCCAGCAGGTACGACAGGGGAGCTAACTATGGCTACACCTTC.